These 25 T cell receptor beta chains share one sample of origin, sequenced in a study of lymphopenia after photon versus proton radiotherapy. Produced via immunoSEQ multiplex PCR; TCRdb's table is partial and in-frame only. Of 40,000 to 45,000 clones in the sample, approximately 80% are singletons; the top ten hold around a quarter. Here the sequenced sample was peripheral blood, taken from a patient treated with proton-based radiotherapy. The receptors here all came from a woman aged 70-85 years with pancreatic cancer.

As DNA, the CDR3 is TGTGCCATCAAGGGCGGGCCCGAGCACGAGCAGTACTTC. Residues: CAIKGGPEHEQYF. The V gene is TRBV10-3, the J gene TRBJ2-7; D may be TRBD2 (5 bases). This CDR3 region has 13 residues. Trimming shortened V by 7 bases and J by 5 bases, and 15 bases separated the two germline ends. The germline CDR1 and CDR2 sequences are ENHRY and SYGVKD.

This rearrangement joins TRBV25-1 to TRBJ2-3; possibly TRBD1 for D (5 bases). The CDR3 loop spans 15 amino acids. Trimming removed 5 bases from V and 4 bases from J, with 16 bases in between. CDR1 is MGHDK and CDR2 is SYGVNS in the germline V gene. CDR3 sequence (DNA): TGTGCCAGCAGTCCCTCTAAGGGGCTCCCAGATACGCAGTATTTT. Translation gives CASSPSKGLPDTQYF.

In its sample, this clone was seen once. The gene calls are TRBV11-2 and TRBJ2-3; 8 bases fit TRBD2. Germline CDR1 is SGHAT and CDR2 is FQNNGV. V shed 6 bases, J shed 1 base, and the junction held 6 bases outside the gene matches. The CDR3 loop spans 15 amino acids. CDR3 region: CASRPPGLGTDTQYF. CDR3 DNA sequence: TGTGCCAGCAGACCTCCGGGACTAGGCACAGATACGCAGTATTTT.

The chain combines TRBV19 with TRBJ2-3, with D unclear. Looked up from germline, CDR1 is LNHDA and CDR2 is SQIVND (reference sequence). Between the trimmed V and J ends, which lost 6 bases and 5 bases, there was a span of 6 bases. This CDR3 contains 11 residues. CDR3 protein: CASSARDTQYF. The DNA of the CDR3 is TGTGCCAGTAGCGCCCGAGATACGCAGTATTTT.

Only one count was recorded for this clone. This sequence joins TRBV18 and TRBJ2-4; the match to TRBD2 covers 12 bases. V shed 5 bases and J 1 base; nucleotides not matched to a gene: 9. This CDR3 has 18 residues. CDR1 is KGHSH and CDR2 is LQKENI in the germline V gene. CDR3 protein: CASSSETSGSGAKNIQYF. CDR3 in DNA: TGTGCCAGCTCATCCGAGACTAGCGGGAGTGGGGCCAAAAACATTCAGTACTTC.

V and J are TRBV11-1 and TRBJ2-5; the D is unclear. The CDR3 is 14 residues long. V was cut by 0 bases and J by 1 base, with 6 bases left in between. CDR1 is SGHAT, CDR2 FQDESV, per germline (reference sequence). The CDR3 region is CASSLAQPQETQYF. Written as DNA, the CDR3 is TGTGCCAGCAGCTTAGCCCAGCCCCAAGAGACCCAGTACTTC. Full variable domain (outside the CDR3, taken from reference TRBV11-1 and TRBJ2-5): EAEVAQSPRYKITEKSQAVAFWCDPISGHATLYWYRQILGQGPELLVQFQDESVVDDSQLPKDRFSAERLKGVDSTLKIQPAELGDSAMYLCASSLAQPQETQYFGPGTRLLVL.

This chain links TRBV11-3 with TRBJ2-4, with a possible D match to TRBD2 (6 bases). Germline-derived CDR1 and CDR2 are SGHNT and YENEEA. The ends were cut back, 5 bases at V and 2 bases at J, with 19 bases in the middle. The CDR3 runs 17 residues. In DNA, the CDR3 is TGTGCCAGCAGCGGAGCAGGGACTCTTAGGACCAAAAACATTCAGTACTTC. This encodes CASSGAGTLRTKNIQYF.

The chain joins TRBV5-1 to TRBJ2-1, with D perhaps TRBD1 or TRBD2 (5 bases each). The CDR3 sequence is 13 residues long. In germline, CDR1 is SGHRS, CDR2 YFSETQ. Trimming cost V 5 bases and J 7 bases, with 13 bases left between them. This CDR3 reads CASRKEGINEQFF. The CDR3 region has the DNA TGCGCCAGCAGAAAAGAGGGGATAAATGAGCAGTTCTTC.

This clone showed up just a few times. This CDR3 is CAWATWGLGNEQFF. The CDR3 nucleotides are TGTGCCTGGGCGACCTGGGGCCTAGGCAATGAGCAGTTCTTC. The rearrangement joins TRBV30 to TRBJ2-1, with a possible D match to TRBD1 (5 bases). V was shortened by 5 bases and J by 6 bases, with 17 bases between the two germline ends. CDR3 length: 14 residues. In germline, CDR1 is GTSNPN, CDR2 SVGIG (reference sequence).

The rearrangement joins TRBV4-2 to TRBJ2-2, with TRBD2 as a possible D gene (5 bases). The CDR3 covers 14 residues. Germline V CDR1 and CDR2: LGHNA, YNFKEQ. Trimming took 0 bases from V and 6 from J, leaving 8 bases between them. This CDR3 reads CASSQERASGELFF. DNA of the CDR3: TGTGCCAGCAGCCAAGAGCGGGCCTCCGGGGAGCTGTTTTTT.

The rearrangement uses TRBV4-3 and TRBJ2-7; no clear D gene. CDR1 and CDR2 from the germline V gene are LGHNA and YSLEER. V was clipped by 3 bases and J by 0 bases, with 9 bases between them. The CDR3 spans 14 residues. CDR3 amino acids: CASSQSVSSYEQYF. The CDR3 nucleotides are TGCGCCAGCAGCCAGTCGGTTAGCTCCTACGAGCAGTACTTC.

This clone occurred a few times. This chain connects TRBV6-5 to TRBJ1-3; 9 positions agree with TRBD1. Per germline, CDR1 MNHEY and CDR2 SVGAGI. The trim removed 6 bases at V and 4 bases at J, leaving 7 bases unmatched. The CDR3 contains 15 residues. CDR3 residues: CASSLQGAWGNTIYF. In DNA, the CDR3 is TGTGCCAGCAGCCTACAGGGGGCGTGGGGAAACACCATATATTTT.

The chain carries TRBV29-1 and TRBJ2-5; D is unresolved. This CDR3 spans 14 amino acids. Trimming took off 1 base at V and 3 bases at J, with 12 bases between the two ends. Germline assignment: CDR1 SQVTM and CDR2 ANQGSEA. In nucleotides, the CDR3 is TGCAGCGTTGAAGGGGCACTTCGTAAAGAGACCCAGTACTTC. Translating gives CSVEGALRKETQYF.

CDR3 coding DNA: TGTGCCAGCCGGTCCCACAGTAAGGGTAATGAAAAACTGTTTTTT. Its protein is CASRSHSKGNEKLFF. The chain joins TRBV7-9 to TRBJ1-4; D is undetermined. This CDR3 is built from 15 residues. The germline V and J ends were trimmed by 8 bases and 4 bases, with 17 bases remaining between them. The germline V gene has CDR1 SEHNR and CDR2 FQNEAQ (reference sequence).

The chain uses TRBV5-1 and TRBJ2-6; D is possibly TRBD1 (5 bases). Germline CDR1 reads SGHRS; CDR2 reads YFSETQ. V lost 7 bases and J 0 bases, leaving 5 bases between the germline ends. The CDR3 contains 13 residues. The CDR3 sequence: CASGASGANVLTF. The CDR3 DNA reads TGCGCCAGCGGGGCCTCTGGGGCCAACGTCCTGACTTTC.

This clone was recorded once. The rearrangement joins TRBV7-2 to TRBJ1-2, with D perhaps TRBD1 (5 bases). V was cut by 6 bases and J by 4 bases, with 18 bases left in between. Germline V gene sequence: CDR1 SGHTA, CDR2 FQGNSA. The CDR3 runs 15 residues. The CDR3 sequence is CASSLSTGQFYGYTF. The CDR3 DNA sequence: TGTGCCAGCAGTCTCTCCACGGGGCAGTTCTATGGCTACACCTTC.

The chain joins TRBV6-1 to TRBJ2-7; TRBD1 agrees at 8 bases. V lost 3 bases, J lost 2 bases, and 0 bases stayed unmatched. Germline CDR1 and CDR2: MNHNS and SASEGT. This CDR3 comprises 13 residues. CDR3 in amino acids: CASSEDRAYEQYF. CDR3 DNA: TGTGCCAGCAGTGAGGACAGGGCCTACGAGCAGTACTTC.

The gene calls are TRBV27 and TRBJ1-6, with unresolved D. Germline-derived CDR1 and CDR2 are MNHEY and SMNVEV (reference sequence). The CDR3 extends over 12 amino acids. V was clipped by 3 bases and J by 7 bases, with 4 bases between them. The CDR3 is CASSFRNSPLHF. CDR3 nucleotide sequence: TGTGCCAGCAGTTTCCGAAATTCACCCCTCCACTTT.

The chain is built from TRBV7-2 and TRBJ2-6; TRBD1 aligns across 8 bases. This CDR3 has 19 amino acids. Germline values: CDR1 SGHTA, CDR2 FQGNSA. With 3 bases clipped from V and 4 bases from J, the junction kept 14 bases outside the gene matches. The chain's CDR3 is CASSFRGRGRIGGANVLTF. DNA for the CDR3: TGTGCCAGCAGCTTCCGTGGCAGGGGGCGAATCGGCGGGGCCAACGTCCTGACTTTC.

This chain uses TRBV30 with TRBJ2-5; the D gene is possibly TRBD2 (5 bases). The V and J ends lost 0 bases and 1 base respectively, with 9 bases between them. The CDR3 sequence is 14 residues long. Looked up from germline, CDR1 is GTSNPN and CDR2 is SVGIG (reference sequence). The CDR3 sequence: CAWSVIAGQETQYF. DNA of the CDR3: TGTGCCTGGAGTGTAATTGCGGGCCAAGAGACCCAGTACTTC.

V is TRBV30 and J is TRBJ1-2, with D tentatively TRBD1 (6 bases). The CDR3 consists of 11 residues. Germline V CDR1 and CDR2: GTSNPN, SVGIG (reference sequence). Trimming removed 4 bases at V and 8 bases at J, with 11 bases between. CDR3: CAWIGGWGYTF. The CDR3 DNA reads as TGTGCCTGGATAGGGGGGTGGGGCTACACCTTC. The variable domain in full, with the rest retrieved from reference TRBV30 and TRBJ1-2, is SQTIHQWPATLVQPVGSPLSLECTVEGTSNPNLYWYRQAAGRGLQLLFYSVGIGQISSEVPQNLSASRPQDRQFILSSKKLLLSDSGFYLCAWIGGWGYTFGSGTRLTVV.

For the CDR3, the DNA is TGTGCCAGCAGTGCAAATTTAGCGGGAGGCCACTACGAGCAGTACTTC. Protein sequence: CASSANLAGGHYEQYF. The rearrangement joins TRBV27 to TRBJ2-7, with 10 nucleotides matching TRBD2. From germline, CDR1 is MNHEY and CDR2 SMNVEV (reference sequence). V gave up 5 bases and J gave up 3 bases; unmatched junction bases: 10. This CDR3 contains 16 residues.

This sequence joins TRBV7-9 and TRBJ2-1; D gene ambiguous. This CDR3 comprises 15 residues. V lost 9 bases and J 0 bases, leaving 15 bases between the germline ends. CDR1 is SEHNR, CDR2 FQNEAQ, per germline (reference sequence). This CDR3 is CASLKGGGSYNEQFF. The CDR3 DNA follows: TGTGCCAGTTTAAAGGGCGGTGGCTCCTACAATGAGCAGTTCTTC.

The gene calls are TRBV5-8 and TRBJ2-3, with 13 nucleotides matching TRBD2. Losses at the gene ends were 0 bases for V and 5 bases for J; bases not matched to a gene: 0. Germline V lookup: CDR1 SGHTS, CDR2 YDEGEE. The CDR3 has 15 residues. CDR3 in DNA: TGTGCCAGCAGCTTGGGACTAGCGGGAGGAGATACGCAGTATTTT. This codes for CASSLGLAGGDTQYF.

This sequence joins TRBV19 and TRBJ2-6; 8 bases fit TRBD1. This CDR3 has 15 amino acids. The V segment lost 10 bases and the J segment 2 bases; nucleotides outside the gene matches: 7. The germline CDR1 and CDR2 sequences are LNHDA and SQIVND (reference sequence). This CDR3 reads CATRQGSAGANVLTF. CDR3 bases: TGTGCCACAAGACAGGGGTCTGCTGGGGCCAACGTCCTGACTTTC. The variable domain in full, with the rest retrieved from reference TRBV19 and TRBJ2-6, is DGGITQSPKYLFRKEGQNVTLSCEQNLNHDAMYWYRQDPGQGLRLIYYSQIVNDFQKGDIAEGYSVSREKKESFPLTVTSAQKNPTAFYLCATRQGSAGANVLTFGAGSRLTVL.